This TCR beta chain came from a study of cytotoxic CD8 clonotypes in ibrutinib-treated CLL (dated by TCRdb to the early 2020s). About the study as a whole: The cohort included around 15 treatment-naive and about a dozen relapsed/refractory patients; roughly 17 were IGHV unmutated. Every sample from remission and from progressive disease was obtained while the patients were still on ibrutinib. Partial responses were observed in approximately 24 patients and complete responses in 2; after a median follow-up of around 64 months, remission was maintained in 15 or so patients and progression was observed in approximately 12. Response samples were taken after a median of roughly eleven months on treatment, ranging from 6 to 36 months. Of the approximately 86 people in the trial, some 28 had longitudinal samples available. Cryopreserved peripheral blood mononuclear cells were collected before treatment, at response, and at either disease progression or sustained remission. On average, each sample yielded 270,000 or so productive templates and about 95,000 productive rearrangements. Study-level results and caveats: Sampling times were not matched between sustained-remission and progressing patients, and lymph node repertoires were not studied. Public clonotypes were found to be uncommon and were observed to contract or remain stable during treatment; the increase in clonality was shown to reflect expansion of private clonotypes at ibrutinib response. Baseline clonality exceeded that of age-matched healthy donors and correlated strongly with circulating CD8+ T-cell counts. An increase in clonality was observed at ibrutinib response, with clonality remaining stable during sustained remission and falling back toward baseline at progression.

The meaning of the sample's time point label: approximately 2 years on ibrutinib. For TCR beta library preparation, roughly 2.1 micrograms of genomic DNA was extracted from cryopreserved PBMCs. High-throughput TCR beta sequencing was performed on longitudinal blood samples from CLL patients receiving ibrutinib monotherapy. The patients were enrolled in a single-center, open-label phase 2 trial of ibrutinib monotherapy. Each clonotype received, on average, roughly 9.6x coverage in deep resolution sequencing performed on a MiSeq, where the target depth lay between 1 in 1 million and 1 in 200,000 T cells. TCR beta libraries were generated with the immunoSEQ hsTCRB Kit. For the original study's pipeline: Data were analyzed with ImmunoSEQ Data Assistant and ImmunoSEQ Analyzer, with V, D and J genes assigned per IMGT definitions. Clonality, which ranges from 0 to 1, was calculated by subtracting the normalized Shannon entropy of productive rearrangement frequencies from one. Only overrepresented clonotypes making up at least 0.05% of the repertoire of each patient were included in the public clonotype analysis. Around 12 age-matched healthy donor repertoires from immuneACCESS were used as controls for clonality. Not all clones reach the TCRdb copy of this immuneACCESS table, which keeps in-frame sequences only. Checked studies attribute under half of the gap to unresolved V genes and leave the rest unexplained. That table furnishes V, J and clone size, whereas the DNA furnished D and trimming. The sample contains almost 250,000 clones, around three quarters of them found a single time. The ten largest clones take up less than 20% of the sample.

A word on this clone: The antigen this receptor binds is unknown. No per-base quality is available; no much larger clone lies one base away.

This receptor was obtained from a human donor with chronic lymphocytic leukemia. Here the sequenced sample was PBMCs, taken after 24 months of ibrutinib treatment.

The DNA reads TGTGCCAGCAGTCCTCTGACAGGCTCCTACGAGCAGTACTTC. Its protein is CASSPLTGSYEQYF. The V gene is TRBV28 and the J gene is TRBJ2-7, with TRBD1 as a weak D call on 6 bases. There are 14 amino acids in the CDR3, from cysteine to phenylalanine inclusive. Kept here is only the CDR3 DNA, which spans 42 bases and is read in frame from base 1. From a lookup of the germline V gene, CDR1 and CDR2 are MDHEN and SYDVKM. A distance of 11 bases separates the germline ends of V and J, which lose 5 bases and 0 bases respectively. Reference TRBV28 and TRBJ2-7 proteins supply the regions before and after the CDR3; the full variable domain is: DVKVTQSSRYLVKRTGEKVFLECVQDMDHENMFWYRQDPGLGLRLIYFSYDVKMKEKGDIPEGYSVSREKKERFSLILESASTNQTSMYLCASSPLTGSYEQYFGPGTRLTVT.